These 15 T cell receptor beta chains share one sample of origin, sequenced in a study of cytomegalovirus exposure and HLA in healthy donors. With 60 Vbeta and 13 Jbeta primers, the PCR was carried out. Repertoires were generated with immunoSEQ multiplex PCR, while TCRdb's copy carries only in-frame clones and drops some. The sample totals over 110,000 clones; its top ten clones hold 0.85% to 1%. The specimen was PBMCs. These receptors all stem from a male donor in good health and CMV-seronegative.

The chain uses TRBV11-2 and TRBJ1-2; perhaps TRBD1 as D (5 bases). This CDR3 has 14 residues. Between the trimmed V and J ends, which lost 5 bases and 4 bases, there was a span of 14 bases. Germline V CDR1 and CDR2: SGHAT, FQNNGV. CDR3 DNA sequence: TGTGCCAGCAGCCATATTAGGACACCCTATGGCTACACCTTC. Translation gives CASSHIRTPYGYTF. The entire variable domain, with the rest obtained from reference TRBV11-2 and TRBJ1-2, is as follows: EAGVAQSPRYKIIEKRQSVAFWCNPISGHATLYWYQQILGQGPKLLIQFQNNGVVDDSQLPKDRFSAERLKGVDSTLKIQPAKLEDSAVYLCASSHIRTPYGYTFGSGTRLTVV.

The chain recombines TRBV7-9 with TRBJ1-1, with D unclear. The CDR3 is made up of 11 amino acids. V shed 2 bases and J shed 7 bases, with 5 bases lying between them. Germline V gives CDR1 SEHNR, CDR2 FQNEAQ (reference sequence). The CDR3 region is CASSLLDEAFF. Here the CDR3 DNA reads TGTGCCAGCAGCTTATTAGATGAAGCTTTCTTT.

This rearrangement joins TRBV9 to TRBJ1-2, with 10 bases that match TRBD1. CDR1 and CDR2 (germline): SGDLS, YYNGEE. The V and J ends lost 4 bases and 8 bases, in that order; junction bases with no gene match: 2. The CDR3 has 12 amino acids. CDR3 in amino acids: CASSLTGGGYTF. CDR3 DNA: TGTGCCAGCAGCTTGACAGGGGGCGGCTACACCTTC.

The chain combines TRBV7-2 with TRBJ2-4; 7 bases match TRBD1. In germline, CDR1 is SGHTA, CDR2 FQGNSA. The CDR3 totals 14 residues. With 5 bases clipped from V and 8 bases from J, the junction kept 9 bases outside the gene matches. The CDR3 DNA reads TGTGCCAGCAGCGCTCACAGGGGCGGTGACATTCAGTACTTC. It yields the protein CASSAHRGGDIQYF.

The chain carries TRBV27 and TRBJ2-7; 8 bases map to TRBD2. Germline CDR1 and CDR2: MNHEY and SMNVEV (reference sequence). The trim removed 1 base at V and 1 base at J, leaving 0 bases unmatched. CDR3 length: 14 residues. In DNA form, the CDR3 reads TGTGCCAGCAGTTTATTAGCGGGGTCCTACGAGCAGTACTTC. The encoded protein is CASSLLAGSYEQYF.

The J gene is TRBJ2-1, the V gene TRBV6-1; 7 bases align to TRBD1. CDR3 length: 15 amino acids. J was trimmed by 3 bases and V by 3 bases; bases with no gene match: 5. Germline-derived CDR1 and CDR2 are MNHNS and SASEGT. The CDR3: CASSERGLFYNEQFF. CDR3 in DNA: TGTGCCAGCAGTGAGAGGGGGCTGTTCTACAATGAGCAGTTCTTC.

The CDR3 DNA reads as TGCACCAGCAGCCGCGCCAAGCGGGTCTACTACGAGCAGTACTTC. Protein product: CTSSRAKRVYYEQYF. The V and J genes are TRBV1 and TRBJ2-7; TRBD2 was called by the table and not checked on the DNA. TRBV1 is noted as a pseudogene. The CDR3 extends over 15 amino acids.

The chain has TRBV5-1 and TRBJ2-5, with 8 bases fitting TRBD1. The CDR3 spans 15 residues. V was pared by 2 bases and J by 4 bases, with 7 bases of the junction left unmatched. Per the germline V gene, CDR1 is SGHRS and CDR2 is YFSETQ. CDR3 nucleotides: TGCGCCAGCAGCTTCCAACTCCAGGGGGCAGAGACCCAGTACTTC. It translates to CASSFQLQGAETQYF.

The genes are TRBV5-1 and TRBJ1-1; a weak D match, TRBD1 (5 bases). V was trimmed by 2 bases and J by 3 bases, leaving 23 bases between them. CDR1 is SGHRS, CDR2 YFSETQ, per germline. The CDR3 runs to 18 residues. CDR3 protein: CASSFLDTNSRGDTEAFF. The CDR3 DNA reads as TGCGCCAGCAGCTTCCTGGACACAAATTCGAGAGGAGACACTGAAGCTTTCTTT.

V is TRBV7-9 and J is TRBJ2-7; TRBD2 agrees at 9 bases. The CDR3 totals 15 residues. In germline, CDR1 is SEHNR, CDR2 FQNEAQ (reference sequence). V lost 1 base and J lost 5; bases outside the gene matches: 6. As DNA, the CDR3 is TGTGCCAGCAGCTTAGGAGCGGGGGGCCCTAACGAGCAGTACTTC. Translated, it gives CASSLGAGGPNEQYF.

The J gene is TRBJ1-1, the V gene TRBV14; maybe TRBD1 (6 bases). V was pared by 5 bases and J by 4 bases, with 17 bases between. CDR1 is SGHDN, CDR2 FVKESK, per germline. This CDR3 region has 15 residues. The CDR3 reads CASSEYRVTGTEAFF. Written as DNA, the CDR3 is TGTGCCAGCAGCGAGTACAGGGTAACGGGCACTGAAGCTTTCTTT.

This chain uses TRBV14 with TRBJ2-7; a possible D gene is TRBD2 (5 bases). Trimming left V 0 bases short and J 0 bases short, with 15 bases between. The CDR3 covers 17 residues. The germline gives CDR1 SGHDN, CDR2 FVKESK. The CDR3 loop reads CASSQDLSPGYSYEQYF. CDR3 DNA sequence: TGTGCCAGCAGCCAAGATTTGTCACCGGGATACTCCTACGAGCAGTACTTC.

J is TRBJ2-7 and V is TRBV7-9; TRBD2 agrees at 13 bases. The length of the CDR3 is 14 residues. The trim removed 5 bases at V and 10 bases at J, leaving 8 bases unmatched. CDR1 SEHNR and CDR2 FQNEAQ come from the germline V gene (reference sequence). CDR3 region: CASSQGLAGIIQYF. The DNA for the CDR3 is TGTGCCAGCAGCCAGGGACTAGCGGGAATCATCCAGTACTTC.

The rearrangement links TRBV6-1 to TRBJ1-3; the match to TRBD1 covers 7 bases. With V trimmed by 1 base and J by 3 bases, 0 bases remained unmatched. This CDR3 is built from 14 residues. CDR1 MNHNS and CDR2 SASEGT come from the germline V gene. The CDR3 DNA reads TGTGCCAGCAGTGAAGGGACAGGTGGAAACACCATATATTTT. It specifies CASSEGTGGNTIYF.

The chain has TRBV15 and TRBJ2-7; a possible D gene is TRBD2 (6 bases). V lost 8 bases, J lost 6 bases, and 20 bases lay in between. The CDR3 consists of 14 residues. Germline CDR1 and CDR2: LNHNV and YYDKDF (reference sequence). Here the CDR3 reads CATQEGPSEIEQYF. The CDR3 DNA reads TGTGCCACCCAGGAGGGACCGTCAGAGATCGAGCAGTACTTC.